The TCR beta chain under discussion was sequenced for a study of control samples from healthy donors and cancer patients. CDR1 and CDR2 (germline): LGHDT, YNNKEL (reference sequence). This CDR3 has 12 amino acids. Trimming took off 2 bases at V and 7 bases at J, with 3 bases between the two ends. Clones were read by immunoSEQ multiplex PCR, and TCRdb kept only the in-frame ones, dropping some. The table lists roughly 150,000 clones, over 85% of them singletons, with 4.5% to 6% in the top ten. This clone was counted between two and nine times. The sequence came from a young man in good health. The chain carries TRBV3-1 (or the pseudogene TRBV3-2) and TRBJ1-6; D not certain. Sequencing was done on a sample of blood. This CDR3 reads CASSQTNSPLHF. The CDR3 DNA reads TGTGCCAGCAGCCAAACCAATTCACCCCTCCACTTT.